This TCR beta chain is drawn from a study of T cells after yellow fever vaccination. The germline V gene has CDR1 SGDLS and CDR2 YYNGEE. Trimming took 3 bases from V and 6 from J; bases not matched to a gene: 7. The CDR3 extends over 14 amino acids. Each CDR3 protein is one row after TCRdb ran MiXCR on the 5' RACE reads. This sample has under 400,000 distinct CDR3 sequences, with roughly an eighth found just once. This clonotype was counted only a few times. The chain joins TRBV9 to TRBJ2-5; the match to TRBD2 covers 8 bases. The starting material was CD4+ T cells sorted from PBMCs, obtained 15 days after the yellow fever booster vaccination. The TCR sequence derives from a young man who received the YFV17D yellow fever vaccine. The CDR3 spells CASSAFGGGKTQYF. The CDR3 DNA reads as TGTGCCAGCAGCGCGTTCGGGGGGGGGAAGACCCAGTACTTC.